The source of this TCR beta chain is a study of T cell responses to AZD1222 COVID-19 vaccine. Method: immunoSEQ multiplex PCR; TCRdb's copy keeps in-frame clones and lacks some. The sample consists of fewer than 120,000 clones, 65% to 85% of them appearing once. This clone was observed a single time. Its antigen is not identified. Looked up from germline, CDR1 is MGHRA and CDR2 is YSYEKL. The CDR3 length is 16 residues. The V segment lost 0 bases and the J segment 3 bases; nucleotides outside the gene matches: 5. Broader study findings: Close to half of spike-specific TCRs reportedly recognize unmutated variant regions. Baseline serology detected seropositivity in only six AZD1222 recipients. In all cases, repertoires were sampled only after the peak T cell response.

The chain employs TRBV4-1 and TRBJ2-7; TRBD1 aligns across 10 bases. The sample here was peripheral blood, taken on day 0 of AZD1222 vaccination. The receptor was derived from an adult in good health. DNA of the CDR3: TGCGCCAGCAGCCAAGACCGGACAGGGGGGCGCTACGAGCAGTACTTC. Translation gives CASSQDRTGGRYEQYF.